Presented here are 18 T cell receptor beta chains from one specimen sequenced in a study of blood T cells in healthy people across ages. The authors ran a second PCR of about 7 to 11 cycles using a sample-barcoded 5' primer and a J-beta primer mix. TCRdb re-derived calls from the 5' RACE reads in MiXCR, one entry per CDR3 protein. The table lists 850,000 to 1,300,000 distinct CDR3 sequences, over 35% of them singletons, with 18% in the top ten. The sample was blood. The receptor source for this set is a woman between 55 and 75 years old in good health.

The chain uses TRBV5-1 and TRBJ2-4, with 7 bases fitting TRBD1. This CDR3 is built from 13 residues. Germline loops: CDR1 SGHRS, CDR2 YFSETQ. V lost 3 bases, J lost 5 bases, and 2 bases stayed unmatched. This chain's CDR3 is CASSSGQENIQYF. CDR3 in DNA: TGCGCCAGCAGCTCTGGACAGGAAAACATTCAGTACTTC.

The chain combines TRBV30 with TRBJ2-7; 9 bases line up with TRBD2. The CDR3 runs 12 residues. V lost 7 bases and J lost 4; bases outside the gene matches: 5. From germline, CDR1 is GTSNPN and CDR2 SVGIG (reference sequence). The chain's CDR3 is CAYSTSGYEQYF. For the CDR3, the DNA is TGTGCCTACTCGACTAGCGGTTACGAGCAGTACTTC.

The sample holds a few counts of this clonotype. The chain links TRBV20-1 to TRBJ2-7; D perhaps matches TRBD2 (5 bases). The V gene's germline CDR1 is DFQATT and CDR2 SNEGSKA (reference sequence). V was cut by 7 bases and J by 0 bases, with 13 bases left in between. The CDR3 runs to 13 residues. DNA of the CDR3: TGCAGTGTCGGGATGTTGGGCTCCTACGAGCAGTACTTC. Its translation: CSVGMLGSYEQYF.

The CDR3 reads CASSLTVSTYEQYF. The DNA of the CDR3 is TGCGCCAGCAGCTTAACTGTCTCCACCTACGAGCAGTACTTC. The genes are TRBV5-1 and TRBJ2-7; D not certain. Germline assignment: CDR1 SGHRS and CDR2 YFSETQ. This CDR3 has 14 amino acids. V was cut by 2 bases and J by 2 bases, with 11 bases left in between.

The V call is TRBV10-3, the J call TRBJ2-3; 7 positions match TRBD2. Germline V lookup: CDR1 ENHRY, CDR2 SYGVKD. There are 16 residues in the CDR3. The J segment lost 0 bases and the V segment lost 5 bases, leaving 8 bases of the junction unmatched. CDR3 sequence reads: CAISPKASGSTDTQYF. CDR3 nucleotides: TGTGCCATCAGTCCGAAGGCTAGCGGCAGCACAGATACGCAGTATTTT.

V is TRBV11-2 and J is TRBJ1-2; D unclear. Trimming shortened V by 2 bases and J by 0 bases, and 10 bases separated the two germline ends. Germline values: CDR1 SGHAT, CDR2 FQNNGV. This CDR3 is 15 amino acids long. The chain's CDR3 is CASSLSPDPNYGYTF. In DNA, the CDR3 is TGTGCCAGCAGCTTATCACCAGACCCTAACTATGGCTACACCTTC.

The J gene is TRBJ2-5, the V gene TRBV20-1; D not resolved. The CDR3 runs 12 residues. Germline V gives CDR1 DFQATT, CDR2 SNEGSKA (reference sequence). CDR3 nucleotide sequence: TGCAGGGCAAACAGCCCCGGGGAGACCCAGTACTTC. Translating gives CRANSPGETQYF.

This clonotype was seen a few times. The chain has TRBV29-1 and TRBJ2-1; D possibly corresponds to TRBD2 (5 bases). Germline CDR1 is SQVTM and CDR2 is ANQGSEA. The V end was cut by 5 bases, the J end by 9 bases, with 20 bases between. The CDR3 runs 14 residues. CDR3 DNA: TGCAGCGTTACTGGGCTAGCTCGGACCGGTGAGCAGTTCTTC. Amino acid sequence: CSVTGLARTGEQFF.

The V and J genes are TRBV11-2 and TRBJ2-1; D is undetermined. V lost 5 bases and J lost 8, with 10 bases in between. The CDR3 totals 12 residues. Germline V gene lookup returns CDR1 SGHAT and CDR2 FQNNGV. The CDR3 sequence: CASSEVGYEQFF. CDR3 coding DNA: TGTGCCAGCAGCGAGGTTGGCTATGAGCAGTTCTTC.

There are a few counts of this clonotype. One base away lies a much larger clone, so this may be a sequencing read error. The chain joins TRBV4-2 to TRBJ2-5, with TRBD2 matching 12 bases. J gave up 11 bases and V 0 bases, and 7 bases lay outside the gene matches. Germline V CDR1 and CDR2: LGHNA, YNFKEQ. This CDR3 is 15 amino acids long. For the CDR3, the DNA is TGTGCCAGCAGCCAAGATGGGGCTAGCGGGAGGGAGCAGTACTTC. Its protein is CASSQDGASGREQYF.

V gene TRBV6-6 combines with J gene TRBJ1-1; D remains ambiguous. Per germline, CDR1 MNHNY and CDR2 SVGAGI (reference sequence). The length of the CDR3 is 13 residues. The ends were cut back, 3 bases at V and 4 bases at J, with 9 bases in the middle. The CDR3 coding sequence is TGTGCCAGCAGTTATGGCCTTAGCACTGAAGCTTTCTTT. Residues: CASSYGLSTEAFF.

This clonotype was counted ten times or more. The chain joins TRBV29-1 to TRBJ2-1; D not certain. The V end was cut by 3 bases, the J end by 0 bases, with 6 bases between. The CDR3 has 13 residues. Germline V CDR1 and CDR2: SQVTM, ANQGSEA. CDR3 loop: CSVDRASYNEQFF. The CDR3 DNA follows: TGCAGCGTTGATCGCGCCTCCTACAATGAGCAGTTCTTC.

The V call is TRBV28, the J call TRBJ2-3; D call uncertain. Germline assignment: CDR1 MDHEN and CDR2 SYDVKM. The V end was cut by 8 bases, the J end by 2 bases, with 8 bases between. The CDR3 spans 12 residues. CDR3 in amino acids: CASGSFTDTQYF. The CDR3 DNA reads TGTGCCAGCGGGTCGTTCACAGATACGCAGTATTTT.

J is TRBJ1-1 and V is TRBV7-8; D not resolved. Germline CDR1 is SGHVS and CDR2 is FQNEAQ. V lost 5 bases, J lost 3 bases, and 10 bases lay in between. The CDR3 has 13 residues. CDR3: CASSPFDYTEAFF. The CDR3 region has the DNA TGTGCCAGCAGCCCCTTTGACTACACTGAAGCTTTCTTT.

This clonotype was detected only once. The CDR3 DNA reads TGCGCCAGCAGCCAAGAGGTTGGTGTACAGGGGGCTTACGAGCAGTACTTC. This codes for CASSQEVGVQGAYEQYF. J is TRBJ2-5 and V is TRBV4-1; 9 nucleotides line up with TRBD1. The J call may be in error: the DNA end matches TRBJ2-7 better. The CDR3 has 17 amino acids. Germline V gene lookup returns CDR1 MGHRA and CDR2 YSYEKL.

This clonotype has a handful of counts. The chain recombines TRBV5-1 with TRBJ2-7, with a possible D match to TRBD2 (6 bases). V lost 4 bases and J lost 5, with 16 bases in between. This CDR3 is built from 14 residues. Germline V gives CDR1 SGHRS, CDR2 YFSETQ. CDR3 bases: TGCGCCAGCAGCCCTGCCTTACTAGCCCACGAGCAGTACTTC. It encodes CASSPALLAHEQYF.

This clonotype was recorded only once. The chain combines TRBV28 with TRBJ1-6, with a tentative D call TRBD1 (5 bases). Germline V CDR1 and CDR2: MDHEN, SYDVKM. The V end lost 2 bases, the J end lost 9 bases, and 11 bases lay between the germline ends. This CDR3 comprises 14 residues. CDR3 nucleotides: TGTGCCAGCAGTTTAGAAGGGGATGGTTCACCCCTCCACTTT. It translates to CASSLEGDGSPLHF.

The DNA of the CDR3 is TGTGCCATCAGTGAGGCGGGACTAGCGGACAGTGAGCAGTACTTC. It translates to CAISEAGLADSEQYF. The V gene is TRBV10-3, the J gene TRBJ2-7, with 11 positions matching TRBD2. With V trimmed by 2 bases and J by 7 bases, 7 bases remained unmatched. There are 15 residues in the CDR3. Germline-derived CDR1 and CDR2 are ENHRY and SYGVKD.